This T cell receptor beta chain was documented in a study of blood T cell repertoires in COVID-19. Study context: Spain, Italy and the United States supplied samples that represented acute and convalescent COVID-19. T cells, B-cell-depleted T cells, or PBMCs supplied cDNA or gDNA.

In its sample, this clone was seen a few times. In the source study's methods: Amplification of reference gene primers provided the estimated nucleated cell counts. TCRdb's copy holds only in-frame clones and misses some; the assay was immunoSEQ multiplex PCR. D and trimming come from the DNA, and the V and J calls and clone size come from that table. The table lists about 250,000 clones, 70% to 85% of them singletons. This CDR3 is built from 14 residues. The V and J ends lost 2 bases and 1 base respectively, with 7 bases between them. The germline CDR1 and CDR2 sequences are SGHDT and YYEEEE. The chain has TRBV5-6 and TRBJ1-3; perhaps TRBD1 as D (5 bases). The sequence was obtained from a man older than 75 with acute or convalescent COVID-19. The sequenced sample was peripheral blood. For the CDR3, the DNA is TGTGCCAGCAGCTTCGGGGGTTCTGGAAACACCATATATTTT. Amino acid sequence: CASSFGGSGNTIYF.